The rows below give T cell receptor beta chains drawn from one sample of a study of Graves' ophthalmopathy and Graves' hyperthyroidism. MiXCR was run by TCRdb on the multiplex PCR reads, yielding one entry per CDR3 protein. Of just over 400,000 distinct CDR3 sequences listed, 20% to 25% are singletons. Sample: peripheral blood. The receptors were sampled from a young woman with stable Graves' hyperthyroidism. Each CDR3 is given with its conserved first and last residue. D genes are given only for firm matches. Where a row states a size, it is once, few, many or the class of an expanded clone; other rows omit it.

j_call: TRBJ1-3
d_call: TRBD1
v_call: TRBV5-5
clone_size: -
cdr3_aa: CASSFTLTGAGNTIYF
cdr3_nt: TGTGCCAGCAGCTTTACCCTAACAGGGGCTGGAAACACCATATATTTT

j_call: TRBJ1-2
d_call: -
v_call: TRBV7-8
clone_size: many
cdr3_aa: CASSFGQEVYGYTF
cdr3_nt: TGTGCCAGCAGCTTCGGGCAGGAGGTCTATGGCTACACCTTC

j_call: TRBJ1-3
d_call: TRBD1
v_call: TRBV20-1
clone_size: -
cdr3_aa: CSATPDRAGNTIYF
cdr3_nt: TGCAGTGCTACACCGGACAGGGCTGGAAACACCATATATTTT

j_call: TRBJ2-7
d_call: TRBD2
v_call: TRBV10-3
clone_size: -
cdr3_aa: CAISGTSGRAGRPEQYF
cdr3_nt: TGTGCCATCAGTGGGACTAGCGGGAGGGCCGGCCGGCCCGAGCAGTACTTC

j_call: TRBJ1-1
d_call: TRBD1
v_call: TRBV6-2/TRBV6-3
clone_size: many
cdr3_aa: CASSHGQGRYTEAFF
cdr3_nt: TGTGCCAGCAGCCACGGACAGGGTCGTTACACTGAAGCTTTCTTT

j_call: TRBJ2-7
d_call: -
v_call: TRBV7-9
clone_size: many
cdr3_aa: CASSLAYRASYEQYF
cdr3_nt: TGTGCCAGCAGCCTCGCTTACCGGGCCTCCTACGAGCAGTACTTC

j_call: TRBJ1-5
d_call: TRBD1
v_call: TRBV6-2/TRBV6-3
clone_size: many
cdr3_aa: CASSYPYRGGNQPQHF
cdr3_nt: TGTGCCAGCAGTTACCCGTACAGGGGTGGCAATCAGCCCCAGCATTTT

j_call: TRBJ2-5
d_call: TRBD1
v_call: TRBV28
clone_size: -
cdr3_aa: CASSLLRQGREETQYF
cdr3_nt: TGTGCCAGCAGTTTACTAAGACAGGGTAGGGAAGAGACCCAGTACTTC

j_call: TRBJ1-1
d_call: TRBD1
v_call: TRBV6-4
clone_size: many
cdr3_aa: CASRGVSGGDWIGNTEAFF
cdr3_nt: TGTGCCAGCCGTGGGGTGTCAGGGGGGGATTGGATTGGAAACACTGAAGCTTTCTTT

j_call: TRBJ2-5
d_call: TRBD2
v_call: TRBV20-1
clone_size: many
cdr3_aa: CSARSSSGNQETQYF
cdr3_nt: TGCAGTGCTAGATCGAGTAGCGGGAACCAAGAGACCCAGTACTTC

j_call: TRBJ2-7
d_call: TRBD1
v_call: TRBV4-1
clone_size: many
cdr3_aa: CASSQPQGVYSYEQYF
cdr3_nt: TGCGCCAGCAGCCAGCCACAGGGGGTCTACTCCTACGAGCAGTACTTC

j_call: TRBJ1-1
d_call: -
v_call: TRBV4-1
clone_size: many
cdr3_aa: CASSQGLRNTEAFF
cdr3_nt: TGCGCCAGCAGCCAAGGGTTGCGGAACACTGAAGCTTTCTTT

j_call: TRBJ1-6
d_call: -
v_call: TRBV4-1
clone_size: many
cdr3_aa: CASSHSNTGSSYNSPLHF
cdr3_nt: TGCGCCAGCAGCCACTCGAATACAGGGAGCTCCTATAATTCACCCCTCCACTTT

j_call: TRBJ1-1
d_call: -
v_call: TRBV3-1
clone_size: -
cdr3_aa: CASSQAGSAGTEAFF
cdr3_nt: TGTGCCAGCAGCCAGGCCGGCTCCGCGGGGACTGAAGCTTTCTTT

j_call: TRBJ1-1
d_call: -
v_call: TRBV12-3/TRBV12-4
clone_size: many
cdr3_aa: CASSFGGGVTEAFF
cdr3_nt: TGTGCCAGCAGTTTCGGGGGGGGGGTTACTGAAGCTTTCTTT

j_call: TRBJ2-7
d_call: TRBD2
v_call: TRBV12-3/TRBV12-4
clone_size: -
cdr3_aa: CASSILAGGGEQYF
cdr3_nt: TGTGCCAGCAGTATTTTAGCGGGAGGTGGCGAGCAGTACTTC

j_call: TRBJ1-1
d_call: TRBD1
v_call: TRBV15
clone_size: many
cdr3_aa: CATRPGQGLKLNTEAFF
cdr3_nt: TGTGCCACTAGACCGGGACAGGGGTTAAAACTGAACACTGAAGCTTTCTTT

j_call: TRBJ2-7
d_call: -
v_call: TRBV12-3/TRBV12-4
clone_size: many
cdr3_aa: CASSARGGGLTYEQYF
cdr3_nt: TGTGCCAGCAGTGCCCGCGGTGGGGGCCTAACCTACGAGCAGTACTTC

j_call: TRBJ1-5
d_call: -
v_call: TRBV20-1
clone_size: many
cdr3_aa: CSARDSDEDNQPQHF
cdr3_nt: TGCAGTGCTAGAGATTCGGACGAGGACAATCAGCCCCAGCATTTT

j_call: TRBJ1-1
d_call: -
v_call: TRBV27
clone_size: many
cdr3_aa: CASSLRLTEAFF
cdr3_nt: TGTGCCAGCAGTTTGAGGTTAACGGAAGCTTTCTTT

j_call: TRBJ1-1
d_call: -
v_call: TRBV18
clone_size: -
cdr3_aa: CASSQDEGNTEAFF
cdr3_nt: TGTGCCAGCTCACAGGATGAGGGGAACACTGAAGCTTTCTTT

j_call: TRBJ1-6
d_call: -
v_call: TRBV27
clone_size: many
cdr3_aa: CASSLSRGGSPLHF
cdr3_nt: TGTGCCAGCAGTTTATCCCGGGGTGGATCACCCCTCCACTTT

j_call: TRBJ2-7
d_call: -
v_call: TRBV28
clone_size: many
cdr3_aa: CASSSGSYEQYF
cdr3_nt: TGTGCCAGCAGCAGTGGCTCCTACGAGCAGTACTTC

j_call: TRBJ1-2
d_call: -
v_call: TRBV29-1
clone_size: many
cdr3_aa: CSTRGGTTNYGYTF
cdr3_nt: TGCAGCACCCGGGGGGGCACCACTAACTATGGCTACACCTTC

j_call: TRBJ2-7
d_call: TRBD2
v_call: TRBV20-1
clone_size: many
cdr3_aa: CSAPRSGRNEQYF
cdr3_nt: TGCAGTGCCCCCCGGAGCGGGAGGAACGAGCAGTACTTC

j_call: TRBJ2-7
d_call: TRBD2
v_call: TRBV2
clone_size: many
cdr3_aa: CASSDGLAVYEQYF
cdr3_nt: TGTGCCAGCAGTGACGGACTAGCGGTCTACGAGCAGTACTTC

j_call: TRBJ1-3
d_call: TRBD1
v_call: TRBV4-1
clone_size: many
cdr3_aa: CASSQFRGLFGNTIYF
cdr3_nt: TGCGCCAGCAGCCAATTCAGGGGGCTATTTGGAAACACCATATATTTT

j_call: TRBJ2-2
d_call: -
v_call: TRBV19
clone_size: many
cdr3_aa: CASSNAGPNTGELFF
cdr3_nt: TGTGCCAGTAGTAACGCGGGGCCAAACACCGGGGAGCTGTTTTTT

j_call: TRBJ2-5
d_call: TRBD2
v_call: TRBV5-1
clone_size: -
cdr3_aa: CASSFGTSDQETQYF
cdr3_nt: TGCGCCAGCAGCTTCGGGACTAGCGACCAAGAGACCCAGTACTTC

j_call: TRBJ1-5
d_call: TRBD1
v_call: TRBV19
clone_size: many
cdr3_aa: CASSKGTGGVGNQPQHF
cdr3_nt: TGTGCCAGTAGTAAAGGGACAGGGGGCGTGGGCAATCAGCCCCAGCATTTT

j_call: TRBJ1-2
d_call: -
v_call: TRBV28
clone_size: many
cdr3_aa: CATARGEAHGYTF
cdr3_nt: TGTGCCACCGCGAGGGGAGAAGCCCATGGCTACACCTTC

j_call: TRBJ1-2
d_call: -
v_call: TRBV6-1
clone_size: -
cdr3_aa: CASSETVGYTF
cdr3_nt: TGTGCCAGCAGTGAAACAGTTGGCTACACCTTC

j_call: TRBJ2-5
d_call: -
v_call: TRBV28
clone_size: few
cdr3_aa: CASSRPEGSETQYF
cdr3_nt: TGTGCCAGCAGCCGCCCCGAGGGATCAGAGACCCAGTACTTC

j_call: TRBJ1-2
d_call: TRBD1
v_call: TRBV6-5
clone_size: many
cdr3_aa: CASSSLLMGQGDGYTF
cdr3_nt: TGTGCCAGCAGTTCCTTACTTATGGGACAGGGGGATGGCTACACCTTC

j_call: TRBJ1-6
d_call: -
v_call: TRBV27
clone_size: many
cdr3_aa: CASSYGSGNSPLHF
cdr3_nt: TGTGCCAGCAGTTATGGGTCGGGTAATTCACCCCTCCACTTT

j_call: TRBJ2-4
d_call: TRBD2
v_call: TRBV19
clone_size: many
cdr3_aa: CASSMVAGGPSDIQYF
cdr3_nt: TGTGCCAGTAGTATGGTAGCGGGAGGGCCCTCGGACATTCAGTACTTC

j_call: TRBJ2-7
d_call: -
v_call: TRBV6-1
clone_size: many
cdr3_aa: CASTKTKTASYEQYF
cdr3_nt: TGTGCCAGCACCAAGACCAAGACAGCATCCTACGAGCAGTACTTC

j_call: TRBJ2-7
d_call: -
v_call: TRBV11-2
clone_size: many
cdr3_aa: CASSLGDRFIPSYEQYF
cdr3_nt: TGTGCCAGCAGCTTAGGCGACAGGTTTATACCGTCCTACGAGCAGTACTTC

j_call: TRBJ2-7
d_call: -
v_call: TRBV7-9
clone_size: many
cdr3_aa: CASSLELVLRF
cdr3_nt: TGTGCCAGCAGCTTGGAACTTGTGTTGAGATTC

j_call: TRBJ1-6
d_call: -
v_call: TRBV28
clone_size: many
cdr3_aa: CAKRRSSYNSPLHF
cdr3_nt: TGTGCCAAACGAAGGAGCTCCTATAATTCACCCCTCCACTTT

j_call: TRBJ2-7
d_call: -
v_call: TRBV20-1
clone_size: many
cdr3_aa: CSASRVNEQYF
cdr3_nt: TGCAGTGCTAGTCGGGTCAACGAGCAGTACTTC

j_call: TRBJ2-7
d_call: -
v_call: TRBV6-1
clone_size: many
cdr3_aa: CASSAQWTSGSYEQYF
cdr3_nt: TGTGCCAGCAGCGCACAGTGGACCAGTGGGTCCTACGAGCAGTACTTC

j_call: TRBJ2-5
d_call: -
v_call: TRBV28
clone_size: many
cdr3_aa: CASSSAVRQETQYF
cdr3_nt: TGTGCCAGCAGTTCTGCAGTCCGCCAAGAGACCCAGTACTTC

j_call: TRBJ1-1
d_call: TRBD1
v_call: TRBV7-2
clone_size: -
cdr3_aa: CASSLAPGGLNTEAFF
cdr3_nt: TGTGCCAGCAGCTTAGCCCCAGGGGGACTGAACACTGAAGCTTTCTTT

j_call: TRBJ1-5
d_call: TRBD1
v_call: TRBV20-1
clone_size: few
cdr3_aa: CSAPSGQSNQPQHF
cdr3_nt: TGCAGTGCACCCTCGGGACAGTCAAATCAGCCCCAGCATTTT

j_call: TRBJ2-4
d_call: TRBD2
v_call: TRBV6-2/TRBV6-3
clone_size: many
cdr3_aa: CASSYGTSGRAQFVIQYF
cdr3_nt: TGTGCCAGCAGTTACGGGACTAGCGGGAGGGCCCAGTTCGTCATTCAGTACTTC

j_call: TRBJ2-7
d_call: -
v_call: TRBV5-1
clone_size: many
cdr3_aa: CASSPDKAYEQYF
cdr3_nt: TGCGCCAGCAGCCCGGACAAAGCCTACGAGCAGTACTTC

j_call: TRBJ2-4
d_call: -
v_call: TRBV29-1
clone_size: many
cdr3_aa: CSVEATPKAIKYF
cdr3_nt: TGCAGCGTTGAAGCGACACCCAAGGCCATTAAGTACTTC

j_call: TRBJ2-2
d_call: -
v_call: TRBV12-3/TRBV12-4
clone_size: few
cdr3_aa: CASDSYEKTGELFF
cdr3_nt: TGTGCCAGCGACTCCTACGAAAAGACCGGGGAGCTGTTTTTT

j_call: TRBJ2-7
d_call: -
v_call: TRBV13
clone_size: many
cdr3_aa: CASSPTRRAYEQYF
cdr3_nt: TGTGCCAGCAGTCCGACTAGAAGGGCCTACGAGCAGTACTTC

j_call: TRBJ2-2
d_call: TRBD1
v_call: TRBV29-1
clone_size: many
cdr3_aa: CSVAAGTGSGELFF
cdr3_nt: TGCAGCGTTGCCGCCGGGACAGGGTCCGGGGAGCTGTTTTTT

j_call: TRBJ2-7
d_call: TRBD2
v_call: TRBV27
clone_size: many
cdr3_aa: CASSLEPSGSIHEQYF
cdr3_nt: TGTGCCAGCAGTTTAGAGCCTAGCGGGAGCATCCACGAGCAGTACTTC

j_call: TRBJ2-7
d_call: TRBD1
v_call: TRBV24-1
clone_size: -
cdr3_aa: CATSETRQGENEQYF
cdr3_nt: TGTGCCACCAGTGAAACGAGACAGGGGGAAAACGAGCAGTACTTC

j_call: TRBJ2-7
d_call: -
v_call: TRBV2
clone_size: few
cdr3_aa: CASSEAASPGEQYF
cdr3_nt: TGTGCCAGCAGTGAAGCCGCGAGTCCTGGTGAGCAGTACTTC